The rows below give T cell receptor beta chains drawn from one sample of a study of CD8 T cells in Susac syndrome. Using its own MiXCR run on the immunoSEQ multiplex PCR reads, TCRdb lists one record per CDR3 protein. The repertoire holds about 180,000 distinct CDR3 sequences, with around 94% as singletons. Material for sequencing was CD4+ T cells from PBMCs. Every receptor here comes from a human donor with Susac syndrome. Both conserved end residues are part of each CDR3. Fields, in order: D gene, V gene, clone size, J gene, CDR3 DNA, CDR3 protein. The D gene is left open where the match is weak. Rows may omit the clone size; those that give it use once, few, many or a size class.

.	TRBV7-2	few	TRBJ2-7	TGTGCCAGCAGCTTAGCTGGCCGCGAGCAGTACTTC	CASSLAGREQYF
TRBD2	TRBV29-1	.	TRBJ2-5	TGCAGCGTGGGCGGGGGCCAAGAGACCCAGTACTTC	CSVGGGQETQYF
.	TRBV15	.	TRBJ2-6	TGTGCCACCAGCAGAGATCCGGGGTGGACTGGGGCCAACGTCCTGACTTTC	CATSRDPGWTGANVLTF
.	TRBV7-8	.	TRBJ2-5	TGTGCCAGCAGCTTATCGGACGGTAAAGAGACCCAGTACTTC	CASSLSDGKETQYF
.	TRBV12-3/TRBV12-4	.	TRBJ1-1	TGTGCCAGCAGTTTAGCTGGGGGGCCAATGAACACTGAAGCTTTCTTT	CASSLAGGPMNTEAFF
TRBD1	TRBV12-3/TRBV12-4	.	TRBJ1-6	TGTGCCAGCAGCAAGCGGGACAGAGTAAATTCACCCCTCCACTTT	CASSKRDRVNSPLHF
.	TRBV6-2/TRBV6-3	.	TRBJ2-4	TGTGCCAGCAGAGGAGTTAGGGACTCTGGACTTGCCAAAAACATTCAGTACTTC	CASRGVRDSGLAKNIQYF
TRBD1	TRBV19	.	TRBJ1-5	TGTGCCAGTAAACGGACAGGGGATAATAATCAGCCCCAGCATTTT	CASKRTGDNNQPQHF
.	TRBV7-2	.	TRBJ1-6	TGTGCCAGCAGCCTCGGGACGGAAGGTTCACCCCTCCACTTT	CASSLGTEGSPLHF
.	TRBV29-1	.	TRBJ1-4	TGCAGCGTTGATGGCGGGGCCAATGAAAAACTGTTTTTT	CSVDGGANEKLFF
.	TRBV6-5	.	TRBJ2-3	TGTGCCAGCAGTCGAGGACCGAGCACAGATACGCAGTATTTT	CASSRGPSTDTQYF
TRBD1	TRBV3-1	.	TRBJ2-5	TGTGCCAGCAGCCAGCGGACAGGGCAAGAGACCCAGTACTTC	CASSQRTGQETQYF
.	TRBV11-1	.	TRBJ1-6	TGTGCCAGGGGGGATTCACCCCTCCACTTT	CARGDSPLHF
.	TRBV19	.	TRBJ1-3	TGTGCCAGTAGTGTACAGGGTATCGGCAGTGGAAACACCATATATTTT	CASSVQGIGSGNTIYF
.	TRBV5-4	.	TRBJ1-1	TGTGCCAGCAGCTTGGACAGGGAAGTCGAAGCTTTCTTT	CASSLDREVEAFF
.	TRBV5-4	.	TRBJ2-5	TGTGCCAGCTCCGGACCAGGGGAAGAGACCCAGTACTTC	CASSGPGEETQYF
.	TRBV4-3	.	TRBJ1-2	TGCGCCAGCAGCCAAGTTTCTAGAAGTAATGGCTACACCTTC	CASSQVSRSNGYTF
TRBD1	TRBV9	.	TRBJ2-7	TGTGCCAGCAGCGTAACAGGGGCGAGCTACGAGCAGTACTTC	CASSVTGASYEQYF
TRBD2	TRBV4-1	.	TRBJ2-5	TGCGCCAGCAGCAGCCCTACGGGGGGAAAGGAGACCCAGTACTTC	CASSSPTGGKETQYF
.	TRBV7-2	.	TRBJ2-2	TGTGCCAGCAGCCGTCGGACGGGACTCTCGAACACCGGGGAGCTGTTTTTT	CASSRRTGLSNTGELFF
TRBD1	TRBV29-1	.	TRBJ1-1	TGCAGCGCCGGACAGGGATTGGACACTGAAGCTTTCTTT	CSAGQGLDTEAFF
TRBD2	TRBV7-2	.	TRBJ2-1	TGTGCCAGCAGTCGTGCGGGACTAGCGGGGGGGTTCTTC	CASSRAGLAGGFF
.	TRBV6-1	once	TRBJ2-3	TGTGCCAGCAGTAAAGCGGAACCTAGCACAGATACGCAGTATTTT	CASSKAEPSTDTQYF
.	TRBV18	few	TRBJ2-1	TGTGCCAGCTCACTCCAGGGAAACAATGAGCAGTTCTTC	CASSLQGNNEQFF
TRBD1	TRBV19	.	TRBJ2-6	TGTGCCAGTAGTACTCCGGGACAGGGTAACGCCAACGTCCTGACTTTC	CASSTPGQGNANVLTF
TRBD2	TRBV20-1	.	TRBJ2-3	TGCAGTGTAGCGGGGCCTAGCACAGATACGCAGTATTTT	CSVAGPSTDTQYF
.	TRBV7-2	.	TRBJ2-7	TGTGCCAGCAGCTTATCGGGCAGAGCCTACGAGCAGTACTTC	CASSLSGRAYEQYF
.	TRBV6-5	.	TRBJ2-7	TGTGCCAGCAGTTACTCAGGGCGGGGAGCCTACGAGCAGTACTTC	CASSYSGRGAYEQYF